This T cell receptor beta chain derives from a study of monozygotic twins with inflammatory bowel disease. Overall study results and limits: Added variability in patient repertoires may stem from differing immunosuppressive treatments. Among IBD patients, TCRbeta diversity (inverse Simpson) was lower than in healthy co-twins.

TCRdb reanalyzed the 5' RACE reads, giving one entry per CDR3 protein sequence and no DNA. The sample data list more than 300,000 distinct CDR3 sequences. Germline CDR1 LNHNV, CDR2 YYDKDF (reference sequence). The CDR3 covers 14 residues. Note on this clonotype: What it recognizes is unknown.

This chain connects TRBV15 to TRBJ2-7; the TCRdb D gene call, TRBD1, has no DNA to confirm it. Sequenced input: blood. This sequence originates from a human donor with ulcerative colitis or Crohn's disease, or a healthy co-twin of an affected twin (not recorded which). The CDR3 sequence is CATSSRESSYEQYF.